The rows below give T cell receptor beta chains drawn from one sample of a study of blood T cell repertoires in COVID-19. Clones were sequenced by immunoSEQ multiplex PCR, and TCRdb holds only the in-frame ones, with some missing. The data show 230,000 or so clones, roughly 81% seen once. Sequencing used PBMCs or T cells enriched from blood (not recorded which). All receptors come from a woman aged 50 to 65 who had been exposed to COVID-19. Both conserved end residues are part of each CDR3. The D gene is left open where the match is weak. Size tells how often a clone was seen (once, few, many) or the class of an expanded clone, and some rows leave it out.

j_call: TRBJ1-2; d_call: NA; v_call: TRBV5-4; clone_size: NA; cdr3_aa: CASSQTANYGYTF; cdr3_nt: TGTGCCAGCAGCCAGACAGCAAACTATGGCTACACCTTC
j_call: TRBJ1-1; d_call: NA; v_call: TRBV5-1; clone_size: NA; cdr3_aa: CASSFDGTPLQAFF; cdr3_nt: TGCGCCAGCAGCTTCGACGGGACACCCCTCCAGGCTTTCTTT
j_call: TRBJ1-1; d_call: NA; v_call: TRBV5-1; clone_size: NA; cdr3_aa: CASSLTAMNTEAFF; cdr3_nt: TGCGCCAGCAGCTTGACCGCGATGAACACTGAAGCTTTCTTT
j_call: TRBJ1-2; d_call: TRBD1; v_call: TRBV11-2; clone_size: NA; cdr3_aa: CASSLDRGRGYTF; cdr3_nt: TGTGCCAGCAGCTTAGACAGGGGGCGAGGCTACACCTTC
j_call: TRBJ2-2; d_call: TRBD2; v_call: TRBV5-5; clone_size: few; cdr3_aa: CASSLAGGNTGELFF; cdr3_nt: TGTGCCAGCAGCTTGGCGGGGGGGAACACCGGGGAGCTGTTTTTT
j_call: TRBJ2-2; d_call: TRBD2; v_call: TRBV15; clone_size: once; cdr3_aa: CATSLLAGLTYGTGELFF; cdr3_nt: TGTGCCACCTCCTTACTAGCGGGCCTCACTTACGGTACCGGGGAGCTGTTTTTT
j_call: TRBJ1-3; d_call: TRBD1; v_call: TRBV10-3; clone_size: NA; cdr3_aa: CASHALQGAGNTIYF; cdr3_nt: TGTGCCAGCCACGCGTTACAGGGGGCTGGAAACACCATATATTTT
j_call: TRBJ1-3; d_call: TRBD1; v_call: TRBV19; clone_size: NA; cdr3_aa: CASSPETGGGNTIYF; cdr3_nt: TGTGCCAGTAGCCCAGAAACAGGGGGCGGAAACACCATATATTTT
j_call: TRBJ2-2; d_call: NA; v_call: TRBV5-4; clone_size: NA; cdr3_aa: CASSLINGPTGELFF; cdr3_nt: TGTGCCAGCAGCTTAATTAATGGGCCCACCGGGGAGCTGTTTTTT
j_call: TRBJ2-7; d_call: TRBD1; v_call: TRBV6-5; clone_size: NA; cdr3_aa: CASRPTGGYEQYF; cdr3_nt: TGTGCCAGCAGACCAACAGGGGGCTACGAGCAGTACTTC
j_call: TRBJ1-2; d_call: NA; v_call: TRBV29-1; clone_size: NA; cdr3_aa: CSVEGDPRGGYTF; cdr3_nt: TGCAGCGTTGAAGGAGACCCTCGAGGTGGCTACACCTTC
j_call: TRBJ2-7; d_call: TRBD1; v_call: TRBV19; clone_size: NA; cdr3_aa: CASSPRDRDYEQYF; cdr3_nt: TGTGCCAGTAGTCCCCGGGACAGGGACTACGAGCAGTACTTC
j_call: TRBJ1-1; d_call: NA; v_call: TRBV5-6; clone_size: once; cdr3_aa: CASSSPTEFYTEAFF; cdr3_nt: TGTGCCAGCAGCTCTCCCACCGAGTTCTACACTGAAGCTTTCTTT
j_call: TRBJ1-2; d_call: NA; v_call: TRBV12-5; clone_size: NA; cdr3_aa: CASGLPPQVVYTF; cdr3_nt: TGTGCTAGTGGTTTGCCCCCACAGGTGGTCTACACCTTC
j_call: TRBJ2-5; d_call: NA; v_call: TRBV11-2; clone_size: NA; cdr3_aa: CASSLGSEETQYF; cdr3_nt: TGTGCCAGCAGCTTAGGGTCGGAAGAGACCCAGTACTTC
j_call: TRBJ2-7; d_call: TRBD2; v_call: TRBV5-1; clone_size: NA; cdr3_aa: CASSPGLAGLFSYEQYF; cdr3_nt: TGCGCCAGCAGCCCCGGACTAGCGGGGCTGTTCTCCTACGAGCAGTACTTC
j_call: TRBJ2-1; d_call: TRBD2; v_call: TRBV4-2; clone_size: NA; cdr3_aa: CASSQDLSGGANEQFF; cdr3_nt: TGTGCCAGCAGCCAAGATCTCAGCGGGGGGGCGAATGAGCAGTTCTTC
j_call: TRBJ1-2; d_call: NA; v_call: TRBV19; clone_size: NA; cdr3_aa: CASSRSPPNYGYTF; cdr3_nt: TGTGCCAGTAGCCGCAGTCCACCTAACTATGGCTACACCTTC
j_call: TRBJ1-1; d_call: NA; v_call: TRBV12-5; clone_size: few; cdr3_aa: CASALGVGEAFF; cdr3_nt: TGTGCTAGTGCCCTCGGGGTGGGTGAAGCTTTCTTT
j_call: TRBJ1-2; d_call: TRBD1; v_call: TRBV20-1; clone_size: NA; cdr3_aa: CSAGGTGGYTF; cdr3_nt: TGCAGTGCGGGCGGGACAGGGGGCTACACCTTC
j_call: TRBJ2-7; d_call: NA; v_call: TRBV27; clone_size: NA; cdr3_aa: CASSRTGTSTYEQYF; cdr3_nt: TGTGCCAGCAGTCGTACCGGGACATCGACCTACGAGCAGTACTTC
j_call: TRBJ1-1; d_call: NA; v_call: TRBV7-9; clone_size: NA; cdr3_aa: CASSFGGDTEAFF; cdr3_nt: TGTGCCAGCAGCTTCGGGGGGGACACTGAAGCTTTCTTT
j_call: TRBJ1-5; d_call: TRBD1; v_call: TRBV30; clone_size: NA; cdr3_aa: CAWSGQGGTGGNQPQHF; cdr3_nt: TGTGCCTGGAGCGGACAAGGTGGGACAGGGGGTAATCAGCCCCAGCATTTT
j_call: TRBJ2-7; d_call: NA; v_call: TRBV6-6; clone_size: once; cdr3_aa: CASSQGVNYEQYF; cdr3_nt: TGTGCCAGCTCCCAAGGGGTTAACTACGAGCAGTACTTC
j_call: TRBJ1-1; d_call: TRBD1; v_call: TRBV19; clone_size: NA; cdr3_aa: CASSGQGATEAFF; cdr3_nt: TGTGCCAGTAGTGGTCAGGGGGCGACTGAAGCTTTCTTT
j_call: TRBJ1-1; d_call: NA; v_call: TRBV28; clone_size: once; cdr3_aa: CASSLSSRPPEAFF; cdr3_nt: TGTGCCAGCAGTTTAAGCTCCAGGCCCCCCGAAGCTTTCTTT
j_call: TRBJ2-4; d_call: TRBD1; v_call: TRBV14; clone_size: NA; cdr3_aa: CASSPTGVNIQYF; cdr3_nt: TGTGCCAGCAGCCCGACAGGGGTAAACATTCAGTACTTC
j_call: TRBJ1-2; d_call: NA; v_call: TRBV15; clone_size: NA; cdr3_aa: CATSWRNYTF; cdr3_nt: TGTGCCACCAGCTGGAGGAACTACACCTTC
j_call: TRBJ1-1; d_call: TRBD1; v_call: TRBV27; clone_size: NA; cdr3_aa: CASSQGDTEAFF; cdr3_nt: TGTGCCAGCAGTCAGGGGGACACTGAAGCTTTCTTT
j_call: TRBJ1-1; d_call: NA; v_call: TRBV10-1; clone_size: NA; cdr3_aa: CASSERGMTEAFF; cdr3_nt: TGCGCCAGCAGCGAAAGGGGGATGACTGAAGCTTTCTTT
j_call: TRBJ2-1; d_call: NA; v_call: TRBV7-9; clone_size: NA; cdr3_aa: CASSPRASPHEQFF; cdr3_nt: TGTGCCAGCAGCCCTCGCGCCTCCCCGCATGAGCAGTTCTTC
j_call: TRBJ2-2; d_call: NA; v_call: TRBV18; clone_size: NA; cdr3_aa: CASSPDSSFNTGELFF; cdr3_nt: TGTGCCAGCTCACCAGACAGTTCCTTTAACACCGGGGAGCTGTTTTTT
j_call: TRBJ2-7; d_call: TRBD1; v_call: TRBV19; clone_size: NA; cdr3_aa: CASSIPTGTGAGEQYF; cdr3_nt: TGTGCCAGTAGTATCCCAACCGGGACAGGGGCCGGGGAGCAGTACTTC
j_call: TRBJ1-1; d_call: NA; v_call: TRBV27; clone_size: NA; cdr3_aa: CASSLSGRIMNTEAFF; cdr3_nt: TGTGCCAGCAGTTTAAGTGGCAGAATCATGAACACTGAAGCTTTCTTT
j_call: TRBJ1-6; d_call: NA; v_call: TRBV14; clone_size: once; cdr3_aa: CASSPRGNSPLHF; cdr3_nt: TGTGCCAGCAGCCCTAGAGGGAATTCACCCCTCCACTTT
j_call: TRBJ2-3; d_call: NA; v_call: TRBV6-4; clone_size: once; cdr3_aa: CASSYQDSTDTQYF; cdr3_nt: TGTGCCAGCTCCTATCAGGATAGCACAGATACGCAGTATTTT
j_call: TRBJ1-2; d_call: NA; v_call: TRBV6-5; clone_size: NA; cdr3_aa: CASPGPYGYTF; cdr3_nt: TGTGCCAGCCCAGGGCCCTATGGCTACACCTTC
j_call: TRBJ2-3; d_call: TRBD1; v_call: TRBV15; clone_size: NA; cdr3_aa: CATSRGDRGSDTQYF; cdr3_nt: TGTGCCACCAGCAGAGGGGACAGGGGTTCAGATACGCAGTATTTT
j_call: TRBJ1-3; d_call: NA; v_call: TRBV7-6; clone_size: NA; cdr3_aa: CASSPDWAGNGNTIYF; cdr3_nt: TGTGCCAGCAGCCCAGATTGGGCAGGCAACGGAAACACCATATATTTT
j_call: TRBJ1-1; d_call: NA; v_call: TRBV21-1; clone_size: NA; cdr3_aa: CASSKARQMAVEAFF; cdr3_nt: TGTGCCAGCAGCAAAGCGCGACAGATGGCGGTTGAAGCTTTCTTT